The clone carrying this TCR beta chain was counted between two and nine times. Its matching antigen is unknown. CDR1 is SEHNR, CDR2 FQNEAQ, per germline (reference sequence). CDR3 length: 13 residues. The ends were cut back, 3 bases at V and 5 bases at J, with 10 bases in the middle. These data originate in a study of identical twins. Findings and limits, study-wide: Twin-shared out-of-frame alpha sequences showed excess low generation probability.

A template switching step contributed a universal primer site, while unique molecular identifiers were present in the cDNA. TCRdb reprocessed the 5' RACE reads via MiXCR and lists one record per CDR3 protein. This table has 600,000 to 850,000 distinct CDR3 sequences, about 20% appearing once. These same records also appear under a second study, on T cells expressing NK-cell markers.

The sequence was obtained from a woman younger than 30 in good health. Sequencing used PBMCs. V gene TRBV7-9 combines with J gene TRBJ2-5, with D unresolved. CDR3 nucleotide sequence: TGTGCCAGCAGCTTTAGGCCCAGGGAGACCCAGTACTTC. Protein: CASSFRPRETQYF.